This T cell receptor (beta chain) was recorded in a study of OX40 agonist ivuxolimab in advanced cancers. Study summary: Patients' therapy was ivuxolimab, an antibody that acts as an agonist of OX40 (CD134).

Using immunoSEQ multiplex PCR, the repertoire was profiled, and TCRdb retains in-frame clones only, with some absent. The data contain about 68,000 clones, over 65% of them singletons. Study observations and caveats: CD4+ and CD8+ blood T cells expanded clonally by week 6 at 0.1 to 3.0 mg/kg.

CDR3 length: 18 residues. V lost 1 base, J lost 2 bases, and 8 bases stayed unmatched. Germline loops: CDR1 LGHNA, CDR2 YSLEER. A note on this clone: Its specificity is not known.

The TCR sequence derives from an adult with an advanced solid tumor such as melanoma, head and neck, liver or kidney cancer. The sequencing used CD4+ or CD8+ T cells sorted from blood, collected in a trial of the OX40 agonist ivuxolimab. The chain combines TRBV4-3 with TRBJ2-3; 11 bases are a match to TRBD2. The CDR3 reads CASSQVAGGPDYTDTQYF. The DNA of the CDR3 is TGCGCCAGCAGCCAAGTAGCGGGGGGGCCGGACTACACAGATACGCAGTATTTT.